These 11 T cell receptor beta chains originate from one sample sequenced in a study of technical replicates of blood from a handful of donors (TCRdb year 2017). The library was obtained by the immunoSEQ multiplex PCR assay. As stored in TCRdb, this immuneACCESS dataset retains in-frame rearrangements with V and J assigned. A fraction of the clones does not appear; measured against another copy, unresolved V genes explain less than half of the discrepancy, and the remainder lacks a known reason. The sample includes fewer than 15,000 clones, with 85% to 95% observed a single time. Approximately 7.6% of the sample is in the top ten clones. Sequences were obtained from PBMCs. These receptors all come from a human donor in good health.

This clone was observed a single time. This chain links TRBV27 with TRBJ1-5; unclear D gene. The CDR3 runs to 14 residues. Germline assignment: CDR1 MNHEY and CDR2 SMNVEV (reference sequence). Trimming removed 4 bases from V and 0 bases from J, with 7 bases in between. The CDR3 loop reads CASSSESSNQPQHF. The DNA for the CDR3 is TGTGCCAGCAGTTCCGAGAGTAGCAATCAGCCCCAGCATTTT.

The V gene is TRBV5-1, the J gene TRBJ2-5; tentatively, D is TRBD2 (6 bases). The CDR3 has 15 residues. Deletions cut 2 bases from V and 3 bases from J, with 14 bases between. Germline values: CDR1 SGHRS, CDR2 YFSETQ. CDR3: CASSFGRTREETQYF. The CDR3 DNA is TGCGCCAGCAGCTTCGGGAGAACCCGGGAAGAGACCCAGTACTTC.

The rearrangement uses TRBV5-4 and TRBJ2-2; 7 bases fit TRBD2. After removal of 6 bases from V and 0 bases from J, the junction contained 5 bases not matched to a gene. The CDR3 consists of 15 residues. Looked up from germline, CDR1 is SGHNT and CDR2 is YYREEE (reference sequence). CDR3 in DNA: TGTGCCAGCAACCGCGCGGGGGCGAACACCGGGGAGCTGTTTTTT. This encodes CASNRAGANTGELFF. The full variable domain, in which reference TRBV5-4 and TRBJ2-2 provide the parts outside the CDR3, is ETGVTQSPTHLIKTRGQQVTLRCSSQSGHNTVSWYQQALGQGPQFIFQYYREEENGRGNFPPRFSGLQFPNYSSELNVNALELDDSALYLCASNRAGANTGELFFGEGSRLTVL.

The chain links TRBV11-3 to TRBJ2-1; D is unresolved. CDR3 length: 13 residues. V gave up 5 bases and J gave up 10 bases, with 15 bases separating them. Looked up from germline, CDR1 is SGHNT and CDR2 is YENEEA. CDR3 amino acids: CASSPPRGGEQFF. CDR3 DNA: TGTGCCAGCAGCCCACCCCGAGGTGGAGAGCAGTTCTTC.

The rearrangement links TRBV9 to TRBJ1-4; 10 nucleotides agree with TRBD1. Germline CDR1 is SGDLS and CDR2 is YYNGEE. The CDR3 totals 14 residues. V lost 0 bases and J lost 8; bases outside the gene matches: 1. The CDR3 nucleotides are TGTGCCAGCAGCGTAGGGACAGGGGGGGAAAAACTGTTTTTT. It codes for CASSVGTGGEKLFF.

The chain is built from TRBV29-1 and TRBJ2-1; 11 bases fit TRBD2. Unmatched junction bases numbered 5, after V lost 3 bases and J lost 4 bases. Germline CDR1 reads SQVTM; CDR2 reads ANQGSEA. The CDR3 is made up of 15 amino acids. The CDR3 is CSVERLAGGYNEQFF. CDR3 bases: TGCAGCGTTGAGCGGCTAGCGGGAGGTTACAATGAGCAGTTCTTC.

This clone was recorded only once. The V and J genes are TRBV7-9 and TRBJ2-1; 13 bases fit TRBD2. Unmatched junction bases numbered 6, after V lost 1 base and J lost 0 bases. The CDR3 covers 19 residues. CDR1 and CDR2 from the germline V gene are SEHNR and FQNEAQ (reference sequence). The chain's CDR3 is CASSLGLAGGHYSYNEQFF. The CDR3 nucleotides read TGTGCCAGCAGCTTAGGACTAGCGGGAGGACACTACTCCTACAATGAGCAGTTCTTC.

This clone was seen once. In nucleotides, the CDR3 is TGTGCCAGCAGTCAGTCGGGAGGGGATGGCTACACCTTC. Protein product: CASSQSGGDGYTF. The chain combines TRBV4-2 with TRBJ1-2, with D tentatively TRBD1 (5 bases). The CDR3 contains 13 residues. Trimming removed 6 bases at V and 6 bases at J, with 14 bases between. Germline V gene data show CDR1 as LGHNA and CDR2 as YNFKEQ.

This chain joins TRBV19 and TRBJ1-5, with D possibly TRBD1 on 5 matching bases. Germline assignment: CDR1 LNHDA and CDR2 SQIVND (reference sequence). Trimming shortened V by 5 bases and J by 7 bases, and 21 bases separated the two germline ends. This CDR3 spans 16 amino acids. CDR3 sequence reads: CASSWLPDGGGQPQHF. In DNA, the CDR3 is TGTGCCAGTAGTTGGCTGCCTGACGGGGGGGGACAGCCCCAGCATTTT. Variable domain in full (rest from reference TRBV19 and TRBJ1-5): DGGITQSPKYLFRKEGQNVTLSCEQNLNHDAMYWYRQDPGQGLRLIYYSQIVNDFQKGDIAEGYSVSREKKESFPLTVTSAQKNPTAFYLCASSWLPDGGGQPQHFGDGTRLSIL.

This clone was detected only once. The rearrangement joins TRBV29-1 to TRBJ2-1, with D maybe TRBD2 (5 bases). The length of the CDR3 is 13 residues. V gave up 5 bases and J gave up 3 bases, with 11 bases separating them. Germline loops: CDR1 SQVTM, CDR2 ANQGSEA. CDR3 residues: CSVREHLYNEQFF. As DNA, the CDR3 is TGCAGCGTTCGGGAACACCTCTACAATGAGCAGTTCTTC.

In its sample, this clone was seen once. The rearrangement uses TRBV11-2 and TRBJ2-7, with 10 bases lining up with TRBD2. The CDR3 runs 14 residues. The V gene's germline CDR1 is SGHAT and CDR2 FQNNGV. After removal of 5 bases from V and 2 bases from J, the junction contained 3 bases not matched to a gene. As DNA, the CDR3 is TGTGCCAGCAGCACGACTAGCGGGCCCTACGAGCAGTACTTC. Translating gives CASSTTSGPYEQYF.